This T cell receptor beta chain stems from a study of blood T cell repertoires in COVID-19. V shed 6 bases and J shed 0 bases, with 6 bases lying between them. The CDR3 has 14 amino acids. CDR1 MNHEY and CDR2 SVGAGI come from the germline V gene. For this clone: Other DNA sequences of this sample code for an identical CDR3.

Profiled with immunoSEQ multiplex PCR; TCRdb holds only in-frame clones, not every one. The data show over 200,000 clones, about 80% seen once. Sequencing input: PBMCs or T cells enriched from blood (not recorded which). This clonotype was obtained from a man aged 60 to 69 who had recovered from COVID-19. This chain connects TRBV6-5 to TRBJ1-6; D is ambiguous. The CDR3 reads CASRESSYNSPLHF. The CDR3 DNA sequence: TGTGCCAGCAGGGAGAGCTCCTATAATTCACCCCTCCACTTT.